The 17 T cell receptor beta chains below all came from one sample that was sequenced in a study of regulatory T cells in long-lasting Graves disease. Construction of the TCR beta libraries employed iRepertoire HTBI primers in conjunction with Arm-PCR of CDR3 regions. TCRdb re-derived calls from the multiplex PCR reads in MiXCR, one entry per CDR3 protein. The data show 320,000 or so distinct CDR3 sequences, with 18% seen just once and approximately 35% held by the top ten. Indicated time point: newly diagnosed GD, antithyroid drugs for less than 3 months. With RNA extracted from PBMCs as input, the TCR library was made. The starting material was peripheral blood mononuclear cells (PBMCs), obtained at new diagnosis, from a patient treated with antithyroid drugs. The receptors were sampled from a female donor with Graves disease.

The chain joins TRBV6-1 to TRBJ1-4, with 8 bases that match TRBD1. This CDR3 is built from 12 residues. Losses at the gene ends were 5 bases for V and 11 bases for J; bases not matched to a gene: 4. Germline V lookup: CDR1 MNHNS, CDR2 SASEGT. The CDR3 sequence: CASSRGQGKLFF. In nucleotides, the CDR3 is TGTGCCAGCAGTCGAGGACAGGGTAAACTGTTTTTT.

In its sample, this clonotype was seen many times. The chain combines TRBV28 with TRBJ2-1; TRBD1 matches 9 bases. The CDR3 totals 17 residues. The germline V gene encodes CDR1 MDHEN and CDR2 SYDVKM. V gave up 5 bases and J gave up 9 bases; unmatched junction bases: 17. CDR3 sequence (DNA): TGTGCCAGCAGTCCCACAAAATGGGGACAGGGTTGGACTGAGCAGTTCTTC. It specifies CASSPTKWGQGWTEQFF. The variable domain in full, with the rest retrieved from reference TRBV28 and TRBJ2-1, is DVKVTQSSRYLVKRTGEKVFLECVQDMDHENMFWYRQDPGLGLRLIYFSYDVKMKEKGDIPEGYSVSREKKERFSLILESASTNQTSMYLCASSPTKWGQGWTEQFFGPGTRLTVL.

J is TRBJ1-1 and V is TRBV28; 9 positions match TRBD1. Germline CDR1 and CDR2: MDHEN and SYDVKM. The V gene end was trimmed by 6 bases and the J gene end by 1 base; junction bases not matched to a gene: 24. There are 21 residues in the CDR3. Written as DNA, the CDR3 is TGTGCCAGCAGCTTAGGGACAGGGCGGTTATTGCTTGGGTTGGGGAACACTGAAGCTTTCTTT. Its translation: CASSLGTGRLLLGLGNTEAFF.

This clonotype was seen ten or more times. This rearrangement joins TRBV12-3 or TRBV12-4 to TRBJ1-1, with a weak D call TRBD1 (5 bases). V lost 5 bases, J lost 1 base, and 11 bases lay in between. The CDR3 has 14 amino acids. The CDR3 loop is CASSLGTANTEAFF. As DNA, the CDR3 is TGTGCCAGCAGTCTAGGGACGGCGAACACTGAAGCTTTCTTT.

This clonotype occurred many times. The V call is TRBV5-1, the J call TRBJ2-3, with TRBD2 matching over 11 bases. Germline assignment: CDR1 SGHRS and CDR2 YFSETQ. This CDR3 has 14 residues. The J segment lost 6 bases and the V segment lost 3 bases, leaving 3 bases of the junction unmatched. Written as DNA, the CDR3 is TGCGCCAGCAGCTCAACTAGCGGGAGTGATACGCAGTATTTT. This gives the protein CASSSTSGSDTQYF.

With regard to this clonotype: This may be a read error: a much more frequent sequence differs by one nucleotide. The V and J genes are TRBV10-3 and TRBJ2-1; TRBD1 is a possible D gene (5 bases). From germline, CDR1 is ENHRY and CDR2 SYGVKD. This CDR3 spans 14 amino acids. DNA for the CDR3: TGTGCCATCACCGACCAGAATAGGGGCAATGAGCAGCTCTTC. It is translated as CAITDQNRGNEQLF.

This clonotype was seen at least ten times. The J gene is TRBJ2-2, the V gene TRBV11-1; 8 bases fit TRBD1. The CDR3 has 16 amino acids. The germline gives CDR1 SGHAT, CDR2 FQDESV (reference sequence). The V segment lost 5 bases and the J segment 6 bases; nucleotides outside the gene matches: 11. The CDR3 spells CASSLKDRARAGELFF. The CDR3 coding sequence is TGTGCCAGCAGCCTGAAGGACAGGGCGAGAGCCGGGGAGCTGTTTTTT.

This clonotype occurred many times. The chain carries TRBV27 and TRBJ1-3, with 10 bases identical to TRBD1. V was clipped by 5 bases and J by 4 bases; unmatched bases: 8. The CDR3 length is 16 residues. CDR1 is MNHEY, CDR2 SMNVEV, per germline (reference sequence). CDR3 sequence (DNA): TGTGCCAGCAGTCCCTTGACAGGGGGCCTAGGAAACACCATATATTTT. Amino acids: CASSPLTGGLGNTIYF.

The chain links TRBV19 to TRBJ1-6; weak D call: TRBD1 (5 bases). The CDR3 covers 15 residues. Germline CDR1 and CDR2: LNHDA and SQIVND (reference sequence). V was clipped by 3 bases and J by 5 bases, with 11 bases between them. The CDR3 reads CASSMGVRNNSPLHF. The CDR3 DNA reads TGTGCCAGTAGTATGGGGGTCCGTAATAATTCACCCCTCCACTTT.

This clonotype was counted many times. The chain carries TRBV12-3 or TRBV12-4 and TRBJ2-3; unclear D gene. V gave up 3 bases and J gave up 4 bases, with 11 bases separating them. The CDR3 sequence is 14 residues long. In nucleotides, the CDR3 is TGTGCCAGCAGTTTTCAGGTCGTAGCAGATACGCAGTATTTT. Residues: CASSFQVVADTQYF.

This clonotype was picked up a small number of times. J is TRBJ2-5 and V is TRBV6-2 or TRBV6-3; a weak D match, TRBD2 (6 bases). The CDR3 is 14 residues long. Germline V CDR1 and CDR2: MNHEY, SVGEGT. Trimming pared 1 base from V and 5 bases from J, leaving 11 bases between. CDR3 in DNA: TGTGCCAGCAGTTACTTCAGCCGGGGGGAGACCCAGTACTTC. This codes for CASSYFSRGETQYF.

This clonotype was detected ten times or more. The chain uses TRBV19 and TRBJ2-5; possible D gene TRBD2, 5 bases. CDR3 length: 15 amino acids. Trimming left V 3 bases short and J 4 bases short, with 15 bases between. Germline CDR1 reads LNHDA; CDR2 reads SQIVND (reference sequence). In DNA, the CDR3 is TGTGCCAGTAGTATCTTCAGCGAGGGCCTAGAGACCCAGTACTTC. Translation: CASSIFSEGLETQYF.

The chain has TRBV2 and TRBJ1-1; a possible D gene is TRBD1 (5 bases). The V gene lost 5 bases and the J gene lost 4 bases, with 14 bases spanning the gap. CDR3 length equals 14 residues. The germline V gene has CDR1 SNHLY and CDR2 FYNNEI. CDR3 bases: TGTGCCAGCAGTCCCGGCAGGGCGGGCACTGAAGCTTTCTTT. Residues: CASSPGRAGTEAFF. The full variable domain, rest sourced from reference TRBV2 and TRBJ1-1, is EPEVTQTPSHQVTQMGQEVILRCVPISNHLYFYWYRQILGQKVEFLVSFYNNEISEKSEIFDDQFSVERPDGSNFTLKIRSTKLEDSAMYFCASSPGRAGTEAFFGQGTRLTVV.

The chain recombines TRBV29-1 with TRBJ1-5; D possibly corresponds to TRBD1 (6 bases). The V and J ends lost 4 bases and 7 bases respectively, with 11 bases between them. Germline V CDR1 and CDR2: SQVTM, ANQGSEA. There are 12 residues in the CDR3. The CDR3 nucleotides read TGCAGCGTTGCTGACGGGGGCCAGCCCCAGCATTTT. Translating it yields CSVADGGQPQHF.

The table lists this clonotype with many counts. In DNA form, the CDR3 reads TGTGCCAGCAGCCTCGGGACTGAATACGAGCAGTACTTC. Translation: CASSLGTEYEQYF. V usage is TRBV11-2 and J usage is TRBJ2-7; D might be TRBD2 (6 bases). The germline gives CDR1 SGHAT, CDR2 FQNNGV. This CDR3 has 13 residues. V was pared by 5 bases and J by 4 bases, with 12 bases between. Drawing the rest from reference TRBV11-2 and TRBJ2-7, the complete variable domain is EAGVAQSPRYKIIEKRQSVAFWCNPISGHATLYWYQQILGQGPKLLIQFQNNGVVDDSQLPKDRFSAERLKGVDSTLKIQPAKLEDSAVYLCASSLGTEYEQYFGPGTRLTVT.

The chain carries TRBV11-1 and TRBJ2-5, with a possible D match to TRBD2 (6 bases). Germline CDR1 is SGHAT and CDR2 is FQDESV (reference sequence). V was trimmed by 5 bases and J by 7 bases, leaving 26 bases between them. This CDR3 has 17 amino acids. The DNA of the CDR3 is TGTGCCAGCAGCCCGGGGAGGCTAGCGAAGTGGAGAGCGACCCAGTACTTC. This encodes CASSPGRLAKWRATQYF.

This clonotype occurred many times. The CDR3 reads CASSLAPQPLPDGYTF. The CDR3 DNA reads TGTGCCAGCAGCTTAGCGCCCCAACCCCTTCCCGATGGCTACACCTTC. V usage is TRBV7-9 and J usage is TRBJ1-2, with D unresolved. The germline V and J ends were trimmed by 0 bases and 6 bases, with 17 bases remaining between them. Germline CDR1 SEHNR, CDR2 FQNEAQ (reference sequence). This CDR3 has 16 residues.